The 9 T cell receptor beta chains presented below share a single source sample, sequenced in a study of T cell clonality in common variable immunodeficiency. The method was immunoSEQ multiplex PCR; TCRdb's version includes in-frame clones alone and lacks a portion of them. Recorded here are 30,000 to 40,000 clones, with no singletons, and the ten leading clones hold roughly 3.4%. The material sequenced was peripheral blood mononuclear cells. These receptors all stem from a person aged 18 to 75 in good health.

With regard to this clone: Read coverage stops 3 residues before the CDR3 terminus; the germline J gene supplies the remainder. The V and J genes are TRBV7-9 and TRBJ1-1, with TRBD1 as a possible D gene (5 bases). V was shortened by 0 bases and J by 7 bases, with 6 bases between the two germline ends. The CDR3 is 12 amino acids. The germline gives CDR1 SEHNR, CDR2 FQNEAQ (reference sequence). The CDR3 loop is CASSLAQDEAFF. The covered CDR3 bases are TGTGCCAGCAGCTTAGCACAGGATGAA.

This clone was observed many times. The sequenced fragment ends 3 residues before the CDR3 boundary, so the rest is inferred from the germline J gene. The chain uses TRBV5-1 and TRBJ1-6, with D perhaps TRBD1 (5 bases). V lost 0 bases and J 9 bases, leaving 13 bases between the germline ends. Germline assignment: CDR1 SGHRS and CDR2 YFSETQ. The CDR3 is 15 amino acids. The part of the CDR3 DNA that was read is TGCGCCAGCAGCTTGGAGGGCAGGGATAGTTCACCC. Amino acids: CASSLEGRDSSP. The full-length CDR3 reads as CASSLEGRDSSPLHF.

This clone was seen many times. The read ends 3 residues early relative to the CDR3; the germline J gene fills the gap. V gene TRBV19 combines with J gene TRBJ1-4; tentative D call: TRBD1 (6 bases). In germline, CDR1 is LNHDA, CDR2 SQIVND (reference sequence). V shed 7 bases and J shed 8 bases, with 14 bases lying between them. This CDR3 has 13 residues. The CDR3 sequence is CASNQGRREKLFF. CDR3 DNA (partial): TGTGCCAGTAATCAGGGGCGCCGGGAAAAA.

In this sample, this clone turned up many times. Read sequence stops 3 residues before the CDR3 end, and the germline J gene provides the missing end. The V and J genes are TRBV5-1 and TRBJ2-1, with 14 bases identical to TRBD2. In germline, CDR1 is SGHRS, CDR2 YFSETQ. The CDR3 is 16 amino acids. V shed 5 bases, J shed 7 bases, and the junction held 8 bases outside the gene matches. This CDR3 is CASSSGLAGGTNEQFF. CDR3 DNA, as far as it was read: TGCGCCAGCAGTTCTGGACTAGCGGGAGGAACGAATGAG.

This clone has a count of ten or more. The read halts 3 residues ahead of the CDR3 end, with the missing end drawn from the germline J gene. The chain combines TRBV7-3 with TRBJ1-1; a possible D gene is TRBD1 (6 bases). This CDR3 is built from 13 residues. The V gene's germline CDR1 is SGHTA and CDR2 FQGTGA. Between the trimmed V and J ends, which lost 3 bases and 3 bases, there was a span of 8 bases. CDR3 loop: CASSFYRDTEAFF. The covered CDR3 bases are TGTGCCAGCAGCTTTTACAGGGACACTGAA.

This clone was picked up many times. CDR3 residues: CASSPGGRANTEAFF. The part of the CDR3 DNA that was read is TGCGCCAGCAGCCCGGGTGGCAGGGCGAACACTGAA. The V and J genes are TRBV5-1 and TRBJ1-1; D might be TRBD1 (5 bases). The read stops 3 residues short of the end of the CDR3; the missing end is completed from the germline J gene. The CDR3 has 15 residues. Trimming took off 4 bases at V and 1 base at J, with 14 bases between the two ends. CDR1 is SGHRS and CDR2 is YFSETQ in the germline V gene.

This clone was seen at least ten times. The read comes to an end 3 residues before the CDR3 does, leaving the germline J gene to fill in the end. The V call is TRBV20-1, the J call TRBJ2-5; D is ambiguous. The CDR3 spans 13 residues. The germline gives CDR1 DFQATT, CDR2 SNEGSKA (reference sequence). Trimming cost V 0 bases and J 5 bases, with 10 bases left between them. CDR3 sequence: CSAREGRWETQYF. The covered CDR3 bases are TGCAGTGCTAGAGAGGGCAGGTGGGAGACC.

Remarks on this clone: With the read ending 3 residues before the CDR3 end, the germline J gene is used to fill in that end. The chain joins TRBV7-2 to TRBJ1-3; 7 positions match TRBD1. The V segment lost 5 bases and the J segment 0 bases; nucleotides outside the gene matches: 4. Germline CDR1 reads SGHTA; CDR2 reads FQGNSA. This CDR3 comprises 15 residues. The sequenced CDR3 bases are TGTGCCAGCAGCGTAGGGGGCAACTCTGGAAACACC. Its protein product is CASSVGGNSGNT. The full CDR3 sequence reads CASSVGGNSGNTIYF.

Regarding this clone: The read halts 3 residues ahead of the CDR3 end, with the missing end drawn from the germline J gene. This chain uses TRBV5-1 with TRBJ2-3; 9 bases align to TRBD2. CDR1 SGHRS and CDR2 YFSETQ come from the germline V gene. The CDR3 extends over 15 amino acids. The CDR3 is CASSYSGRAEETQYF. The CDR3 DNA, read in part, is TGCGCCAGCAGTTATAGCGGGAGAGCCGAAGAGACG.